Listed here are 14 T cell receptor beta chains from one sample, sequenced in a study of shared clonotypes between healthy human individuals. Measured with immunoSEQ multiplex PCR; TCRdb has only the in-frame clones, and not every one. Among just over 2,000,000 clones listed, 95% were seen once. Input material: naive CD4+ T cells sorted from blood. Stated subset: CD45RA+ positively selected. Source of these receptors: a man aged 18 to 30 in good health.

This chain joins TRBV7-2 and TRBJ2-5, with 8 bases identical to TRBD2. The V gene's germline CDR1 is SGHTA and CDR2 FQGNSA. This CDR3 has 16 amino acids. V gave up 2 bases and J gave up 2 bases; unmatched junction bases: 7. The CDR3 spells CASSLRQLAGQETQYF. CDR3 nucleotides: TGTGCCAGCAGCTTACGACAGCTAGCGGGTCAAGAGACCCAGTACTTC.

The genes are TRBV30 and TRBJ1-1; unclear D gene. The CDR3 consists of 13 residues. The V end was cut by 2 bases, the J end by 1 base, with 8 bases between. The germline gives CDR1 GTSNPN, CDR2 SVGIG (reference sequence). CDR3 in amino acids: CAWSNGANTEAFF. DNA for the CDR3: TGTGCCTGGAGTAACGGAGCGAACACTGAAGCTTTCTTT.

The rearrangement links TRBV5-1 to TRBJ2-5; the D gene is possibly TRBD1 (7 bases). CDR3 length equals 13 residues. The ends were cut back, 4 bases at V and 7 bases at J, with 14 bases in the middle. From germline, CDR1 is SGHRS and CDR2 YFSETQ. This CDR3 is CASSPQGDWTQYF. CDR3 sequence (DNA): TGCGCCAGCAGCCCCCAGGGGGACTGGACCCAGTACTTC.

This rearrangement joins TRBV19 to TRBJ1-1; maybe TRBD1 (5 bases). The V end lost 5 bases, the J end lost 0 bases, and 13 bases lay between the germline ends. The germline gives CDR1 LNHDA, CDR2 SQIVND (reference sequence). The CDR3 spans 15 residues. This chain's CDR3 is CASSFPGTVNTEAFF. The CDR3 DNA is TGTGCCAGTAGTTTCCCCGGGACGGTGAACACTGAAGCTTTCTTT.

The chain links TRBV19 to TRBJ2-5; possibly TRBD1 or TRBD2 for D (6 bases each). Germline-derived CDR1 and CDR2 are LNHDA and SQIVND (reference sequence). The V and J ends lost 10 bases and 5 bases respectively, with 17 bases between them. The CDR3 contains 13 residues. The CDR3 DNA reads TGTGCCACCTCACAGGGAGGTAGGGAGACCCAGTACTTC. Translated: CATSQGGRETQYF.

The V call is TRBV6-5, the J call TRBJ1-6, with 8 nucleotides matching TRBD1. CDR1 MNHEY and CDR2 SVGAGI come from the germline V gene. J was trimmed by 5 bases and V by 4 bases; bases with no gene match: 4. The length of the CDR3 is 15 residues. The CDR3 is CASSFRTGNNSPLHF. CDR3 sequence (DNA): TGTGCCAGCAGTTTTAGGACAGGGAATAATTCACCCCTCCACTTT.

The chain couples TRBV5-1 to TRBJ2-3; 10 nucleotides match TRBD2. The CDR3 has 15 residues. V was pared by 4 bases and J by 1 base, with 3 bases of the junction left unmatched. Germline V gives CDR1 SGHRS, CDR2 YFSETQ. The chain's CDR3 is CASSVGTSGTDTQYF. The CDR3 coding sequence is TGCGCCAGCAGCGTGGGGACTAGCGGCACAGATACGCAGTATTTT.

The chain carries TRBV4-3 and TRBJ2-6; D gene uncertain. The germline V gene has CDR1 LGHNA and CDR2 YSLEER. The V and J ends lost 0 bases and 1 base respectively, with 13 bases between them. This CDR3 is built from 18 residues. CDR3 region: CASSQEFAEVSGANVLTF. CDR3 nucleotide sequence: TGCGCCAGCAGCCAAGAATTTGCAGAGGTGTCTGGGGCCAACGTCCTGACTTTC.

The J gene is TRBJ1-1, the V gene TRBV7-9, with 7 bases that match TRBD1. V gave up 6 bases and J gave up 4 bases; unmatched junction bases: 5. CDR1 SEHNR and CDR2 FQNEAQ come from the germline V gene (reference sequence). The CDR3 sequence is 13 residues long. This chain's CDR3 is CASRPTGITEAFF. The CDR3 nucleotides are TGTGCCAGCAGACCGACAGGGATCACTGAAGCTTTCTTT.

This rearrangement joins TRBV11-3 to TRBJ2-3; maybe TRBD1 (6 bases). Between the trimmed V and J ends, which lost 6 bases and 1 base, there was a span of 8 bases. In germline, CDR1 is SGHNT, CDR2 YENEEA. This CDR3 has 13 amino acids. The CDR3 nucleotides read TGTGCCAGCAGAGGGGGAGGCACAGATACGCAGTATTTT. Encoded protein: CASRGGGTDTQYF.

This sequence joins TRBV5-4 and TRBJ2-4, with 8 bases fitting TRBD1. The germline CDR1 and CDR2 sequences are SGHNT and YYREEE (reference sequence). V was pared by 4 bases and J by 7 bases, with 19 bases of the junction left unmatched. The CDR3 runs to 18 residues. The CDR3 DNA follows: TGTGCCAGCAGCACCCCGCGGGCTTCAGGGGGCGATTCGAACATTCAGTACTTC. Its translation: CASSTPRASGGDSNIQYF. Drawing the rest from reference TRBV5-4 and TRBJ2-4, the complete variable domain is ETGVTQSPTHLIKTRGQQVTLRCSSQSGHNTVSWYQQALGQGPQFIFQYYREEENGRGNFPPRFSGLQFPNYSSELNVNALELDDSALYLCASSTPRASGGDSNIQYFGAGTRLSVL.

The V and J genes are TRBV28 and TRBJ2-7; 8 nucleotides agree with TRBD2. The CDR3 runs to 15 residues. V dropped 5 bases and J dropped 6; count of bases not matched to a gene: 12. Germline CDR1 reads MDHEN; CDR2 reads SYDVKM. CDR3 DNA: TGTGCCAGCAGTCTCCCCTCGCGGGGGGCCAGCGAGCAGTACTTC. Translated, it gives CASSLPSRGASEQYF.

The CDR3 region has the DNA TGTGCCAGCAGTTTGACAGCTCAGCCCCAGCATTTT. Its protein is CASSLTAQPQHF. The V call is TRBV28, the J call TRBJ1-5, with TRBD1 as a possible D gene (5 bases). This CDR3 has 12 residues. CDR1 is MDHEN, CDR2 SYDVKM, per germline. Trimming removed 3 bases at V and 6 bases at J, with 6 bases between.

The rearrangement links TRBV6-1 to TRBJ1-2, with 10 nucleotides matching TRBD1. Trimming cost V 10 bases and J 1 base; bases outside gene matches: 6. This CDR3 is 14 amino acids long. Germline CDR1 reads MNHNS; CDR2 reads SASEGT. CDR3 in amino acids: CATSGDRGNYGYTF. The CDR3 region has the DNA TGTGCCACCTCGGGGGACAGGGGTAACTATGGCTACACCTTC.